This record covers a single T cell receptor (beta chain). Sequencing used immunoSEQ multiplex PCR; TCRdb keeps in-frame clones, though not all of them. The sample includes over 200,000 clones, 70% to 90% of them seen just once. The data stem from a study of blood T cell repertoires in COVID-19. The source is a woman aged 40 to 50 with acute COVID-19. Material: PBMCs or T cells enriched from blood (not recorded which).

CDR3: CASSLGTGPYNSPLHF. The CDR3 DNA follows: TGTGCCAGCAGCTTAGGGACAGGGCCCTATAATTCACCCCTCCACTTT. The V call is TRBV7-9, the J call TRBJ1-6, with 8 nucleotides matching TRBD1. The germline V gene encodes CDR1 SEHNR and CDR2 FQNEAQ (reference sequence). The V segment lost 1 base and the J segment 2 bases; nucleotides outside the gene matches: 1. This CDR3 has 16 amino acids.